These 26 T cell receptor beta chains came from one sample sequenced in a study of tissue T cells after allogeneic stem cell transplantation. Generated by immunoSEQ multiplex PCR, the TCRdb table keeps only in-frame clones and is missing some. Among over 1,100 clones listed, about 50% were seen once. Time point of the sample: mouse harvest day 14 after allogeneic transplant. Mouse grafts combined 10^7 T-cell-depleted bone marrow cells with 10^6 splenic CD5+ T cells. Sequencing input: liver tissue. Receptors originate from a female BALB/c mouse given C57BL/6 T cells with graft-versus-host disease after an allogeneic hematopoietic cell transplant.

This clone was detected only a few times. Gene names and germline match the mouse. The CDR3 extends 1 residue past the end of the read, so its final part is completed from the germline J gene. The genes are TRBV23 and TRBJ2-4; the D call in the table, TRBD1, was not verified against the DNA. The CDR3 totals 15 residues. Germline CDR1 KGHTA, CDR2 FQNQQP. The CDR3 bases that were read are TGCTCCAGCAGTCAAGACAGGGGTTGGCAAAACACCTTGTAC. It codes for CSSSQDRGWQNTLY. In full, the CDR3 reads CSSSQDRGWQNTLYF.

As regards this clone: The genes and germline here are from mouse. The read is 1 residue too short to cover the CDR3 end, so that end is filled in from the germline J gene. The gene calls are TRBV1 and TRBJ1-1; 7 bases are shared with TRBD1. Germline CDR1 reads NSQYPW; CDR2 reads LRSPGD (reference sequence). This CDR3 is built from 14 residues. V shed 4 bases and J 1 base; nucleotides not matched to a gene: 3. CDR3: CTCSGRDRNTEVFF. Partial CDR3 DNA: TGCACCTGCAGTGGCCGGGACAGAAACACAGAAGTCTTC.

In regard to this clone: The genes and germline here are from mouse. Sequencing ends 1 residue short of the CDR3 end; the germline J gene provides the rest. This chain links TRBV26 with TRBJ2-7; 8 nucleotides line up with TRBD1. CDR3 length equals 13 residues. Germline assignment: CDR1 KGHPV and CDR2 FQNQEV (reference sequence). V shed 2 bases, J shed 6 bases, and the junction held 3 bases outside the gene matches. Here the CDR3 reads CASSLETGVEQYF. The sequenced CDR3 bases are TGTGCCAGCAGTCTGGAGACAGGGGTTGAACAGTAC.

With respect to this clone: Gene names follow the mouse nomenclature. The read falls 1 residue short of the CDR3 end, and the missing part is taken from the germline J gene. V and J are TRBV29 and TRBJ2-1; D is uncertain. The germline V gene encodes CDR1 MSHET and CDR2 SYDVDS. CDR3 size: 13 residues. V was cut by 8 bases and J by 1 base, with 9 bases left in between. CDR3 bases read: TGTGCTAGCGAAGACCCGAACTATGCTGAGCAGTTC. Protein: CASEDPNYAEQF. The CDR3 as a whole reads CASEDPNYAEQFF. The whole variable domain, remainder taken from reference TRBV29 and TRBJ2-1, is DMKVTQMPRYLIKRMGENVLLECGQDMSHETMYWYRQDPGLGLQLIYISYDVDSNSEGDIPKGYRVSRKKREHFSLILDSAKTNQTSVYFCASEDPNYAEQFFGPGTRLTVL.

This clone qualifies as large. The genes and germline here are from mouse. The sequenced fragment ends 1 residue before the CDR3 boundary, so the rest is inferred from the germline J gene. V gene TRBV19 combines with J gene TRBJ1-4, with 10 bases fitting TRBD1. CDR1 is FNHDT and CDR2 is SITEND in the germline V gene (reference sequence). This CDR3 region has 14 residues. Trimming cost V 4 bases and J 5 bases; bases outside gene matches: 2. CDR3 sequence: CASSRQGANERLFF. CDR3 DNA, as far as it was read: TGTGCCAGCAGTCGACAGGGGGCGAACGAAAGATTATTT.

Concerning this clone: Each gene name is a mouse one. The CDR3 end is not reached by the read, which stops 1 residue before it; the germline J gene fills it in. The V call is TRBV13-1, the J call TRBJ2-1; a possible D gene is TRBD1 (5 bases). The germline CDR1 and CDR2 sequences are NSHNY and SYGAGN. V lost 1 base and J lost 1, with 12 bases in between. CDR3 length: 16 residues. This CDR3 is CASSDPSDRNYAEQFF. CDR3 bases read: TGTGCCAGCAGTGATCCCTCCGACAGAAACTATGCTGAGCAGTTC.

Relative to its sample, this clone is large. Mouse names are used for the genes. The missing CDR3 end, 1 residue past where the read stops, is filled in from the germline J gene. This sequence joins TRBV12-1 and TRBJ1-3; the D gene is possibly TRBD1 (6 bases). Germline V gives CDR1 SGHSN, CDR2 HYEKVE. Trimming removed 4 bases at V and 0 bases at J, with 9 bases between. CDR3 size: 14 residues. The CDR3 loop reads CASSRTVSGNTLYF. CDR3 DNA (partial): TGTGCCAGCTCCCGGACAGTTTCTGGAAATACGCTCTAT.

As for this clone: The gene symbols are mouse symbols. The observed sequence ends 1 residue before the CDR3 terminus, with the missing tail filled in from the germline J gene. The V and J genes are TRBV12-1 and TRBJ2-7; 13 nucleotides agree with TRBD2. The CDR3 is 14 residues long. Germline CDR1 and CDR2: SGHSN and HYEKVE. V gave up 0 bases and J gave up 6 bases; unmatched junction bases: 1. This CDR3 reads CASSLGLGGLEQYF. The sequenced part of the CDR3 DNA is TGTGCCAGCTCTCTCGGACTGGGGGGGCTTGAACAGTAC.

This clone was counted a single time. These gene names are mouse names. The read comes to an end 1 residue before the CDR3 does, leaving the germline J gene to fill in the end. The chain couples TRBV16 to TRBJ2-3, with 14 bases fitting TRBD2. The CDR3 length is 17 residues. Trimming cost V 3 bases and J 1 base; bases outside gene matches: 3. In germline, CDR1 is SGHSA, CDR2 FRNQAP. The CDR3 loop reads CASSLGLGGHGAETLYF. The DNA read from the CDR3 is TGTGCAAGCAGCTTGGGACTGGGGGGGCACGGTGCAGAAACGCTGTAT.

Concerning this clone: Mouse germline and gene names are used. The CDR3 extends 1 residue past the end of the read, so its final part is completed from the germline J gene. The chain recombines TRBV29 with TRBJ1-3; D gene unclear. The V end was cut by 3 bases, the J end by 4 bases, with 1 base between. The CDR3 totals 11 residues. Germline values: CDR1 MSHET, CDR2 SYDVDS. The DNA read from the CDR3 is TGTGCTAGCAGTTTCGGAAATACGCTCTAT. Translation: CASSFGNTLY. The full CDR3 protein reads CASSFGNTLYF.

On this clone itself: All gene names here are mouse names. From the germline J gene comes the end of the CDR3, since the read stops 1 residue before it. The rearrangement links TRBV4 to TRBJ2-5; 13 positions match TRBD2. V dropped 6 bases and J dropped 5; count of bases not matched to a gene: 2. From germline, CDR1 is LGHDT and CDR2 YNNKQL (reference sequence). This CDR3 is 14 amino acids long. CDR3 in amino acids: CASSRTGGADTQYF. The part of the CDR3 DNA that was read is TGTGCCAGCAGTCGGACTGGGGGGGCAGACACCCAGTAC.

Points on this clone: Genes and germline are mouse. Coverage ceases 1 residue before the CDR3 finishes, and the germline J gene fills in the end. The chain joins TRBV26 to TRBJ2-1; TRBD2 agrees at 9 bases. This CDR3 is built from 15 residues. V gave up 4 bases and J gave up 3 bases; unmatched junction bases: 4. Germline values: CDR1 KGHPV, CDR2 FQNQEV (reference sequence). The CDR3 bases that were read are TGTGCCAGCAGTCCCTGGGGGGGGAGCTATGCTGAGCAGTTC. It yields the protein CASSPWGGSYAEQF. In full, the CDR3 is CASSPWGGSYAEQFF.

This clone appeared a few times. Mouse germline and gene names are used. The read halts 1 residue ahead of the CDR3 end, with the missing end drawn from the germline J gene. The V and J genes are TRBV19 and TRBJ2-7; D remains unclear. Germline V lookup: CDR1 FNHDT, CDR2 SITEND (reference sequence). V was shortened by 2 bases and J by 0 bases, with 3 bases between the two germline ends. The CDR3 sequence is 12 residues long. This CDR3 is CASSMSSYEQYF. CDR3 DNA (partial): TGTGCCAGCAGTATGTCCTCCTATGAACAGTAC. The whole variable domain, remainder taken from reference TRBV19 and TRBJ2-7, is GGIITQTPKFLIGQEGQKLTLKCQQNFNHDTMYWYRQDSGKGLRLIYYSITENDLQKGDLSEGYDASREKKSSFSLTVTSAQKNEMAVFLCASSMSSYEQYFGPGTRLTVL.

This clone was seen more than once but under ten times. The listed genes are named as in mouse. The observed sequence ends 1 residue before the CDR3 terminus, with the missing tail filled in from the germline J gene. The chain couples TRBV3 to TRBJ2-7; D is unresolved. This CDR3 region has 12 residues. CDR1 and CDR2 from the germline V gene are SNHLY and FYNGKV (reference sequence). Trimming cost V 2 bases and J 4 bases, with 6 bases left between them. CDR3 residues: CASSLSSYEQYF. Partial CDR3 DNA: TGTGCCAGCAGCTTATCCAGTTATGAACAGTAC.

Details on this clone: Mouse gene names and germline throughout. From the germline J gene comes the end of the CDR3, since the read stops 1 residue before it. The V call is TRBV5, the J call TRBJ2-7; TRBD1 matches at 7 bases. CDR3 length: 13 amino acids. The germline gives CDR1 LGHNA, CDR2 YNLKQL (reference sequence). Unmatched junction bases numbered 4, after V lost 4 bases and J lost 4 bases. CDR3 region: CASSPGTEYEQYF. The covered CDR3 bases are TGTGCCAGCAGCCCCGGGACAGAGTATGAACAGTAC.

This clone came up a few times. Mouse gene names and germline throughout. The read ends 1 residue before the CDR3 terminus; that terminus is restored from the germline J gene. The chain carries TRBV26 and TRBJ1-4, with 9 bases aligning to TRBD1. V was pared by 2 bases and J by 7 bases, with 5 bases of the junction left unmatched. The CDR3 spans 15 residues. The germline V gene has CDR1 KGHPV and CDR2 FQNQEV (reference sequence). The DNA read from the CDR3 is TGTGCCAGCAGTCTGAACAGGGGGCTGGGCGAAAGATTATTT. Its translation is CASSLNRGLGERLF. The CDR3, in full, reads CASSLNRGLGERLFF.

Comment on this clone: Genes here carry mouse names. The DNA ends 1 residue before the CDR3 does, and the rest of the CDR3 is filled in from the germline J gene. J is TRBJ1-5 and V is TRBV19; D gene unclear. From germline, CDR1 is FNHDT and CDR2 SITEND (reference sequence). V was shortened by 4 bases and J by 0 bases, with 2 bases between the two germline ends. This CDR3 contains 12 residues. Partial CDR3 DNA: TGTGCCAGCAGTGTTAACAACCAGGCTCCGCTT. It is translated as CASSVNNQAPL. From start to end, the CDR3 is CASSVNNQAPLF. The variable domain in full, with the rest retrieved from reference TRBV19 and TRBJ1-5, is GGIITQTPKFLIGQEGQKLTLKCQQNFNHDTMYWYRQDSGKGLRLIYYSITENDLQKGDLSEGYDASREKKSSFSLTVTSAQKNEMAVFLCASSVNNQAPLFGEGTRLSVL.

Regarding this clone: The germline and genes are mouse ones. The observed sequence ends 1 residue before the CDR3 terminus, with the missing tail filled in from the germline J gene. This same CDR3 is encoded by further DNA sequences in the sample. This chain uses TRBV26 with TRBJ2-5, with D tentatively TRBD2 (6 bases). The ends were cut back, 6 bases at V and 0 bases at J, with 7 bases in the middle. CDR3 length: 13 amino acids. Per the germline V gene, CDR1 is KGHPV and CDR2 is FQNQEV (reference sequence). CDR3 amino acids: CASSLGNQDTQYF. The sequenced CDR3 bases are TGTGCCAGCAGCCTGGGGAACCAAGACACCCAGTAC.

Regarding this clone: Mouse names are used for the genes. Sequencing ends 1 residue short of the CDR3 end; the germline J gene provides the rest. The V call is TRBV26, the J call TRBJ2-3, with 11 positions matching TRBD2. The length of the CDR3 is 15 residues. V shed 6 bases and J 1 base; nucleotides not matched to a gene: 3. CDR1 and CDR2 (germline): KGHPV, FQNQEV (reference sequence). Incomplete CDR3 DNA: TGTGCCAGCAGCCGGGACTGGGGGCGTGCAGAAACGCTGTAT. This codes for CASSRDWGRAETLY. The complete CDR3 sequence is CASSRDWGRAETLYF.

This clone was detected a few times. Gene names are mouse gene names. The CDR3 is cut off 1 residue early in the read; its end comes from the germline J gene. This chain connects TRBV26 to TRBJ2-7; D gene uncertain. Germline V CDR1 and CDR2: KGHPV, FQNQEV (reference sequence). The CDR3 has 11 residues. Deletions cut 4 bases from V and 4 bases from J, with 5 bases between. CDR3 amino acids: CASSRGYEQYF. The CDR3 DNA, read in part, is TGTGCCAGCAGTCGAGGTTATGAACAGTAC.

This clone was observed a few times. Each gene name is a mouse one. The read ends 1 residue early relative to the CDR3; the germline J gene fills the gap. This sequence joins TRBV5 and TRBJ2-7, with a possible D match to TRBD1 (5 bases). The CDR3 loop spans 13 amino acids. Germline values: CDR1 LGHNA, CDR2 YNLKQL (reference sequence). V lost 0 bases to trimming and J lost 6 bases, with 9 bases between them. CDR3 residues: CASSQEGRGEQYF. The sequenced CDR3 bases are TGTGCCAGCAGCCAAGAAGGGAGGGGTGAACAGTAC.

Turning to this clone: The germline gene is not matched at one end of the junction; a read error may be the cause. The gene names given are mouse names. The CDR3 end lies 1 residue beyond the end of the read and is filled in from the germline J gene. The chain uses TRBV13-2 and TRBJ2-7; D remains unclear. Germline CDR1 and CDR2: NNHNN and SYGAGS (reference sequence). This CDR3 region has 12 residues. CDR3 residues: CASSDNIYEQYF. The DNA read from the CDR3 is TGTGCCAGCAGTGATAACATCTATGAACAGTAC.

There are a few counts of this clone. The gene names given are mouse names. The read finishes 1 residue shy of the CDR3 end, and the germline J gene is used to complete it. The V and J genes are TRBV20 and TRBJ2-7; 9 bases map to TRBD1. Trimming cost V 6 bases and J 4 bases; bases outside gene matches: 4. The germline V gene has CDR1 GFQATS and CDR2 STVNSAI. This CDR3 spans 12 amino acids. The CDR3 DNA, read in part, is TGTGGTGCCACCGGGACAGGGTATGAACAGTAC. Its protein product is CGATGTGYEQY. The CDR3, in full, reads CGATGTGYEQYF.

On this clone: The gene symbols are mouse symbols. The read finishes 1 residue shy of the CDR3 end, and the germline J gene is used to complete it. The chain employs TRBV3 and TRBJ1-5; D gene uncertain. The CDR3 runs to 15 residues. Trimming left V 0 bases short and J 0 bases short, with 6 bases between. Germline CDR1 reads SNHLY; CDR2 reads FYNGKV (reference sequence). The covered CDR3 bases are TGTGCCAGCAGCTTAGCGGAGGGTAACAACCAGGCTCCGCTT. Translated, it gives CASSLAEGNNQAPL. The full-length CDR3 reads as CASSLAEGNNQAPLF. The variable domain in full, completed from reference TRBV3 and TRBJ1-5, reads GPKVLQIPSHQIIDMGQMVTLNCDPVSNHLYFYWYKQILGQQMEFLVNFYNGKVMEKSKLFKDQFSVERPDGSYFTLKIQPTALEDSAVYFCASSLAEGNNQAPLFGEGTRLSVL.

With regard to this clone: These gene names are mouse names. The read ends 1 residue before the CDR3 terminus; that terminus is restored from the germline J gene. The J gene is TRBJ1-6, the V gene TRBV14; 10 positions agree with TRBD1. TRBJ1-6 is known as an ORF, though its function is uncertain. V lost 2 bases, J lost 7 bases, and 3 bases stayed unmatched. The germline gives CDR1 SGHDT, CDR2 FRDEAV. This CDR3 comprises 15 residues. The CDR3 loop reads CASSLGQGTNSPLYF. CDR3 DNA, as far as it was read: TGTGCCAGCAGTTTGGGACAGGGGACGAATTCGCCCCTCTAC.

Remarks on this clone: A clone one base away is much larger, so this may be a read error. Mouse gene names and germline throughout. The CDR3 is cut off 1 residue early in the read; its end comes from the germline J gene. Other DNA variants within this sample encode the same CDR3. V usage is TRBV29 and J usage is TRBJ1-2, with TRBD1 as a possible D gene (6 bases). Germline loops: CDR1 MSHET, CDR2 SYDVDS. CDR3 length: 15 residues. The CDR3 DNA, read in part, is TGTGCCAGCAGTCCTGGGACACCTGCAAACTCCGACTACACC. It translates to CASSPGTPANSDYT. The full CDR3 is CASSPGTPANSDYTF.